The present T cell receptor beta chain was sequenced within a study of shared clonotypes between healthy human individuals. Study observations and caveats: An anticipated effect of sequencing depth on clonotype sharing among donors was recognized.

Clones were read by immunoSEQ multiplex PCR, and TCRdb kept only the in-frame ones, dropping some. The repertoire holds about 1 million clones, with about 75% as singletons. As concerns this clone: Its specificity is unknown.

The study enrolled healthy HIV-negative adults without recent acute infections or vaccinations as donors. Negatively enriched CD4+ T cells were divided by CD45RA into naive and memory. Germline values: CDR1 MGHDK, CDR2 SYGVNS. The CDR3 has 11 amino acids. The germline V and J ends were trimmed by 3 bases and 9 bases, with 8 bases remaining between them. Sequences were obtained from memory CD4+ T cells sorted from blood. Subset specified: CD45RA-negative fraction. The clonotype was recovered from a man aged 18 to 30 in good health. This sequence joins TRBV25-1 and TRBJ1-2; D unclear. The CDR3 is CASSDWWSYTF. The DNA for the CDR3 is TGTGCCAGCAGTGACTGGTGGAGCTACACCTTC.